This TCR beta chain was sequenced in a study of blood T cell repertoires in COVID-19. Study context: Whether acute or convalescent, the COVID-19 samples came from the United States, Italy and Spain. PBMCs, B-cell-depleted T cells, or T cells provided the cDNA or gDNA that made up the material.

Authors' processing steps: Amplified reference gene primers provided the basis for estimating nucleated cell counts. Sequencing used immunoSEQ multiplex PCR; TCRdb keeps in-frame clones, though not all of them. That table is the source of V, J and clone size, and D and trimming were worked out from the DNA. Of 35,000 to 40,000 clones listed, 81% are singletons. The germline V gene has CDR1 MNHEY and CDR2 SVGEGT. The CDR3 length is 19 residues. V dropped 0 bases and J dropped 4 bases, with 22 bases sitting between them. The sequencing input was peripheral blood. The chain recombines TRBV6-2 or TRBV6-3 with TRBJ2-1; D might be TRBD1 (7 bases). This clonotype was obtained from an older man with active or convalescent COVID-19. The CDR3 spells CASSYSRRFRGAGYNEQFF. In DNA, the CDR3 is TGTGCCAGCAGTTACTCCAGGCGTTTCAGGGGGGCCGGGTACAATGAGCAGTTCTTC.